This T cell receptor beta chain originates from a study of control samples from healthy donors and cancer patients. This CDR3 comprises 13 residues. V gave up 3 bases and J gave up 0 bases, with 5 bases separating them. The germline V gene has CDR1 SGHVS and CDR2 FQNEAQ. Clones were sequenced by immunoSEQ multiplex PCR, and TCRdb holds only the in-frame ones, with some missing. The table lists more than 90,000 clones, approximately 90% of them singletons. The genes are TRBV7-8 and TRBJ1-1; D gene uncertain. What was sequenced was blood. The TCR sequence derives from a man aged 25 to 40 in good health. CDR3: CASSFQMNTEAFF. For the CDR3, the DNA is TGTGCCAGCAGCTTTCAAATGAACACTGAAGCTTTCTTT.